The present TCR beta chain was sequenced within a study of cytomegalovirus exposure and HLA in healthy donors. With 60 Vbeta and 13 Jbeta primers, the PCR was carried out. Sequenced by immunoSEQ multiplex PCR; TCRdb stores in-frame clones only, minus some. The sample consists of roughly 140,000 clones, 60% to 85% of them appearing once. This CDR3 has 14 residues. CDR1 is GTSNPN and CDR2 is SVGIG in the germline V gene (reference sequence). V was pared by 0 bases and J by 7 bases, with 13 bases between. Healthy bone marrow donors formed the donor group. This sequence originates from a man aged 50 to 59 in good health and CMV-seropositive. Sequencing was carried out using PBMCs. The rearrangement links TRBV30 to TRBJ1-5, with D possibly matching TRBD1 (6 bases). CDR3 sequence reads: CAWSVGGVVQPQHF. CDR3 bases: TGTGCCTGGAGTGTAGGGGGGGTGGTGCAGCCCCAGCATTTT.